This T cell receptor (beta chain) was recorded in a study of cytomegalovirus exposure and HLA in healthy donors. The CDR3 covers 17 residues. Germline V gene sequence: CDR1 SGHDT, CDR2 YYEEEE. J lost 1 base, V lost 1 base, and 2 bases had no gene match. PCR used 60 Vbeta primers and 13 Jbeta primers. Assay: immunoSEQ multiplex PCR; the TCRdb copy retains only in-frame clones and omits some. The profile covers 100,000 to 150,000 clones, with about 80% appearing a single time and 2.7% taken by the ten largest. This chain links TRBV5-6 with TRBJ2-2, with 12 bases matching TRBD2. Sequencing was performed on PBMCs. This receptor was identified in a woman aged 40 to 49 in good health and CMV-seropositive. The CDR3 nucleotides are TGTGCCAGCAGCTTGCGGACTAGCGGGAAGAACACCGGGGAGCTGTTTTTT. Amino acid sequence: CASSLRTSGKNTGELFF.